The clone carrying this T cell receptor (beta chain) was counted at least ten times. TCRdb redid the calling of the RACE reads with MiXCR, one entry per CDR3 protein. The sample carries around 260,000 distinct CDR3 sequences, approximately 8.6% recorded once. CDR1 and CDR2 (germline): SGHAT, FQNNGV. V trimming: 5 bases; J trimming: 4 bases; junction bases outside the gene matches: 8. The CDR3 runs to 15 residues. Described time point: pre-sensitization, week 0. The sample's treatment: therapeutic diphenylcyclopropenone sensitization with weekly scalp DPC. Suited to DPC and affected by alopecia, the donors ranged from 18 to 70 years old. These data come from a study of human T cells and chemical hapten exposure.

The sequencing used whole blood, collected in connection with sensitization to the hapten diphenylcyclopropenone (DPC). This clonotype was obtained from a woman aged 35 to 49 with alopecia areata. Some clones in this sample may be carry-over from other donors' samples. This chain joins TRBV11-2 and TRBJ1-1; TRBD1 matches 9 bases. CDR3 DNA sequence: TGTGCCAGCAGCCAGGGACAGGGTACCCCCACTGAAGCTTTCTTT. Protein sequence: CASSQGQGTPTEAFF.